This T cell receptor beta chain was profiled in a study of blood T cells in healthy people across ages. Study outcomes and limitations: Age brought a roughly linear fall in TCR beta diversity measured per million T cells.

The germline V gene has CDR1 LGHNA and CDR2 YNFKEQ. This CDR3 is 12 amino acids long. As concerns this clonotype: Its target is unknown. At one end, the junction sequence differs from germline, possibly due to a read error.

PCR was performed a second time for roughly 7 to 11 cycles using a sample-barcoded 5' primer and a J-beta primer mix. TCRdb used MiXCR to reprocess the 5' RACE reads, holding one entry per CDR3 protein. The sample includes around 500,000 distinct CDR3 sequences, under 55% seen only once; the top ten take about 26%. The sequenced material came from blood. The V gene is TRBV4-2, the J gene TRBJ2-7; no reliable D call. The sequence came from a man at least 80 years old in good health. CDR3 DNA: TGTGCCAGCAGCAGGGAACGCGGCGAGAAGTACTTC. Residues: CASSRERGEKYF.